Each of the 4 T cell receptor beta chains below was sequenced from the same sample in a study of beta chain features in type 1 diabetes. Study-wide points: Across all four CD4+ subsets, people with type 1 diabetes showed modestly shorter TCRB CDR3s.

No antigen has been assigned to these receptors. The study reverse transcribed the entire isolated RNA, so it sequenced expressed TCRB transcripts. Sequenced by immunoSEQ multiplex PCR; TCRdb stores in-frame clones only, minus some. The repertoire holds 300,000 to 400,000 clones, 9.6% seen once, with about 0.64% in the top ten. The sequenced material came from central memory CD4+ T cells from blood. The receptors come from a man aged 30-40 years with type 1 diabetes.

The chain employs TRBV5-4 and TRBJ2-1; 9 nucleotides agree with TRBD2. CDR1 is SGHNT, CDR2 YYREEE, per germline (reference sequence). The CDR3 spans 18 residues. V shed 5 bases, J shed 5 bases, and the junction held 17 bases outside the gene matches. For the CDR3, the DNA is TGTGCCAGCAGAAAGGGGGGACTAGCTGTGGGGCTTGACAATGAGCAGTTCTTC. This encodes CASRKGGLAVGLDNEQFF.

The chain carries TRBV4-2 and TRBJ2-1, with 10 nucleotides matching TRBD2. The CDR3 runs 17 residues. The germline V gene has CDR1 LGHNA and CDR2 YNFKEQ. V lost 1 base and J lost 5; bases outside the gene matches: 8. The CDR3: CASSQGAWTSGNNEQFF. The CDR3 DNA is TGTGCCAGCAGCCAAGGGGCCTGGACTAGCGGAAACAATGAGCAGTTCTTC.

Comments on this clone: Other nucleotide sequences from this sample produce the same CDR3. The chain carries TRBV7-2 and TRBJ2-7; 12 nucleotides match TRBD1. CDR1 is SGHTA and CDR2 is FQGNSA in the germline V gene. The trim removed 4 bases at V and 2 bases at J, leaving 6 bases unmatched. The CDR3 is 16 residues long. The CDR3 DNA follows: TGTGCCAGCAGCTCGCCGGGACAGGGGGCCGCCTACGAGCAGTACTTC. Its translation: CASSSPGQGAAYEQYF. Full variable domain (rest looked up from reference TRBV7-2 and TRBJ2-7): GAGVSQSPSNKVTEKGKDVELRCDPISGHTALYWYRQSLGQGLEFLIYFQGNSAPDKSGLPSDRFSAERTGGSVSTLTIQRTQQEDSAVYLCASSSPGQGAAYEQYFGPGTRLTVT.

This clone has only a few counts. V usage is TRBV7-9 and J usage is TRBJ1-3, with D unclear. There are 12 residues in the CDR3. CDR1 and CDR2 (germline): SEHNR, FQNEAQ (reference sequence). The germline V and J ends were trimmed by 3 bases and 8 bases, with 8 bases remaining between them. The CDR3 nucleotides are TGTGCCAGCAGCTTCTCCGGAGACACCATATATTTT. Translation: CASSFSGDTIYF.